The TCR beta chain under discussion was sequenced for a study of tumor-infiltrating lymphocytes in oesophageal squamous cell carcinoma. TCRdb processed the PCR reads anew with MiXCR; each CDR3 protein has one entry. The profile shows 11,000 to 15,000 distinct CDR3 sequences, roughly 47% of them singletons. This clonotype was observed at least ten times. V was cut by 1 base and J by 0 bases, with 7 bases left in between. Germline assignment: CDR1 MNHNY and CDR2 SVGAGI (reference sequence). CDR3 length: 14 residues. Sequencing was carried out using blood. The clonotype originates from a male donor with esophageal squamous cell carcinoma. The chain links TRBV6-6 to TRBJ2-7, with a tentative D call TRBD2 (5 bases). CDR3 in amino acids: CASSYYGNSYEQYF. For the CDR3, the DNA is TGTGCCAGCAGTTACTACGGGAACTCCTACGAGCAGTACTTC.